Below are 10 T cell receptor beta chains sequenced from a single sample in a study of blood T cell repertoires in COVID-19. Produced via immunoSEQ multiplex PCR; TCRdb's table is partial and in-frame only. Of 350,000 to 550,000 clones in the sample, around 90% were seen once. The material sequenced was PBMCs or T cells enriched from blood (not recorded which). The receptors derive from a woman in her late teens or twenties with acute COVID-19.

The sample holds one count of this clone. J is TRBJ2-7 and V is TRBV28, with TRBD1 matching over 8 bases. Germline V gene lookup returns CDR1 MDHEN and CDR2 SYDVKM. CDR3 length: 20 amino acids. With 6 bases clipped from V and 3 bases from J, the junction kept 25 bases outside the gene matches. CDR3 coding DNA: TGTGCCAGCAGCCACCCTTCTGTTAGACCGCCGGGACAGGTCCTCTACGAGCAGTACTTC. Its translation: CASSHPSVRPPGQVLYEQYF.

This chain joins TRBV11-2 and TRBJ1-1, with D unresolved. Trimming removed 6 bases at V and 3 bases at J, with 14 bases between. Germline lookup yields CDR1 SGHAT and CDR2 FQNNGV. The CDR3 contains 14 residues. CDR3 sequence (DNA): TGTGCCAGCAGGTATGGGCCGGTCGACACTGAAGCTTTCTTT. This codes for CASRYGPVDTEAFF. Complete variable domain (other parts from reference TRBV11-2 and TRBJ1-1): EAGVAQSPRYKIIEKRQSVAFWCNPISGHATLYWYQQILGQGPKLLIQFQNNGVVDDSQLPKDRFSAERLKGVDSTLKIQPAKLEDSAVYLCASRYGPVDTEAFFGQGTRLTVV.

V is TRBV2 and J is TRBJ2-3; the D is unclear. Germline V gene lookup returns CDR1 SNHLY and CDR2 FYNNEI. Trimming cost V 7 bases and J 0 bases, with 11 bases left between them. The CDR3 runs to 14 residues. In DNA, the CDR3 is TGTGCCAGCATCTCCTTTCTAAGCACAGATACGCAGTATTTT. Translated, it gives CASISFLSTDTQYF.

This clone was found once. The rearrangement links TRBV23-1 to TRBJ1-3; the D gene is possibly TRBD1 (5 bases). TRBV23-1 is an ORF, with its function uncertain. The CDR3 contains 18 residues. Trimming removed 1 base at V and 1 base at J, with 17 bases between. CDR3 DNA: TGCGCCAGCAGTCAATTTGTTGACAGTCTAGGGTCTGGAAACACCATATATTTT. This sequence encodes CASSQFVDSLGSGNTIYF.

DNA of the CDR3: TGCGCCAGCAGCTTGACTTTTCTGGGGGGGACGGGCACAGATACGCAGTATTTT. Translation gives CASSLTFLGGTGTDTQYF. J is TRBJ2-3 and V is TRBV5-1; TRBD2 matches at 7 bases. The germline gives CDR1 SGHRS, CDR2 YFSETQ. The CDR3 is made up of 18 amino acids. V gave up 1 base and J gave up 1 base; unmatched junction bases: 12.

This clone has only one observation. The J gene is TRBJ2-1, the V gene TRBV4-1; 9 positions agree with TRBD2. CDR1 and CDR2 (germline): MGHRA, YSYEKL. The CDR3 sequence is 17 residues long. The ends lost 6 bases at V and 0 bases at J; junction bases unmatched: 9. The CDR3 loop reads CASRVGLAGRSYNEQFF. Here the CDR3 DNA reads TGCGCCAGCAGAGTCGGGCTAGCGGGACGCTCCTACAATGAGCAGTTCTTC.

The gene calls are TRBV28 and TRBJ2-1; 8 bases align to TRBD2. The CDR3 spans 16 residues. V lost 7 bases to trimming and J lost 0 bases; unmatched junction nucleotides: 8. Per germline, CDR1 MDHEN and CDR2 SYDVKM. As DNA, the CDR3 is TGTGCCAGCACTAATAGCGGGACAAGCTCCTACAATGAGCAGTTCTTC. Translated: CASTNSGTSSYNEQFF.

The chain links TRBV13 to TRBJ2-5, with TRBD2 matching over 7 bases. The germline V gene encodes CDR1 PRHDT and CDR2 FYEKMQ (reference sequence). V lost 5 bases and J lost 5; bases outside the gene matches: 8. The CDR3 contains 14 residues. CDR3 in amino acids: CASSLQRDRETQYF. The CDR3 DNA is TGTGCCAGCAGCCTCCAGCGGGATCGGGAGACCCAGTACTTC.

This chain joins TRBV20-1 and TRBJ2-3; TRBD2 matches 13 bases. The CDR3 spans 15 residues. V shed 3 bases, J shed 8 bases, and the junction held 8 bases outside the gene matches. CDR1 is DFQATT and CDR2 is SNEGSKA in the germline V gene (reference sequence). For the CDR3, the DNA is TGCAGTGCTAGTGGGACTAGCGGGAAATGGGGTACGCAGTATTTT. This encodes CSASGTSGKWGTQYF.

The CDR3 sequence is CASSLRTGANYGYTF. In DNA form, the CDR3 reads TGTGCCAGCAGCCTCAGGACAGGTGCTAACTATGGCTACACCTTC. This chain connects TRBV9 to TRBJ1-2, with 7 bases lining up with TRBD1. Germline-derived CDR1 and CDR2 are SGDLS and YYNGEE. The CDR3 spans 15 residues. Unmatched junction bases numbered 6, after V lost 4 bases and J lost 0 bases.